Shown below are 29 T cell receptor beta chains from a single sample sequenced in a study of T-cell reconstitution after alpha-beta-depleted transplantation in children (dated by TCRdb to about 2016). Library preparation employed PCR. These reads were obtained on an Illumina HiSeq 2500. TCR library preparation used molecular barcoding, with unique molecular identifiers applied to normalize quantification of the TCRbeta repertoire. TCRdb's own reprocessing of the public reads used fastp at Q25 and MiXCR and kept productive beta chains. Entries are consolidated by CDR3 protein sequence, retaining the most common genes and DNA. Within this sample are 380,000 or so distinct CDR3 sequences, with 10% to 15% of them counted one time only. Together, the top ten hold roughly 4.3% of the sample. The sample was PBMCs, taken from the stem cell graft. These receptors all stem from a human donor who donated a stem cell graft to a child with Fanconi anemia.

Comment on this clonotype: Its ends do not fully match the called genes, so a read error is possible. V is TRBV10-1 and J is TRBJ2-2; tentatively, D is TRBD1 (5 bases). This CDR3 contains 16 residues. Per germline, CDR1 WNHNN and CDR2 SYGVQD (reference sequence). The DNA of the CDR3 is TGCGCCAGCAGTGAGTCGATAGGGGCGAATACCGGGGAGCTGTTTTTT. Encoded protein: CASSESIGANTGELFF.

The chain uses TRBV29-1 and TRBJ2-3; TRBD1 or TRBD2 may be the D gene (6 bases each). This CDR3 has 13 amino acids. The V end lost 0 bases, the J end lost 5 bases, and 9 bases lay between the germline ends. CDR1 is SQVTM, CDR2 ANQGSEA, per germline. The CDR3 loop reads CSVEEEGVDTQYF. The CDR3 nucleotides are TGCAGCGTTGAAGAGGAGGGGGTAGATACGCAGTATTTT.

The rearrangement links TRBV5-1 to TRBJ1-3; D unclear. V was shortened by 1 base and J by 0 bases, with 11 bases between the two germline ends. Germline V lookup: CDR1 SGHRS, CDR2 YFSETQ. There are 16 residues in the CDR3. The CDR3, as DNA: TGCGCCAGCAGCTTGAGTCAGGCCAGCTCTGGAAACACCATATATTTT. Translated: CASSLSQASSGNTIYF.

This chain connects TRBV5-5 to TRBJ1-6; unclear D gene. The CDR3 length is 14 residues. Germline lookup yields CDR1 SGHKS and CDR2 YYEKEE (reference sequence). Trimming took 2 bases from V and 8 from J, leaving 11 bases between them. CDR3 DNA: TGTGCCAGCAGCTTTTCTGATATGGATTCACCCCTCCACTTT. It codes for CASSFSDMDSPLHF.

This clonotype has only a few counts. The rearrangement uses TRBV4-2 and TRBJ2-5; D not certain. Trimming left V 0 bases short and J 5 bases short, with 13 bases between. CDR3 length: 15 residues. Germline CDR1 reads LGHNA; CDR2 reads YNFKEQ. CDR3 nucleotide sequence: TGTGCCAGCAGCCAAGAAAAGGTGGGGTGGGAGACCCAGTACTTC. Amino acid sequence: CASSQEKVGWETQYF.

This clonotype has a count of ten or more. The J gene is TRBJ2-4, the V gene TRBV6-5; a weak D match, TRBD2 (6 bases). The CDR3 loop spans 14 amino acids. Germline V lookup: CDR1 MNHEY, CDR2 SVGAGI. Trimming removed 2 bases from V and 2 bases from J, with 7 bases in between. The CDR3 DNA is TGTGCCAGCAGTTACGGGGGGACCAAAAACATTCAGTACTTC. The encoded protein is CASSYGGTKNIQYF.

This clonotype was found a few times. The chain employs TRBV11-2 and TRBJ1-3; 8 bases align to TRBD1. This CDR3 region has 14 residues. Trimming at V came to 5 bases and at J to 2 bases, leaving 2 bases not matched to a gene. The germline CDR1 and CDR2 sequences are SGHAT and FQNNGV. The CDR3 DNA reads as TGTGCCAGCAGCAACAGGGGGACTGGAAACACCATATATTTT. Amino acids: CASSNRGTGNTIYF.

This clonotype was seen once. The rearrangement uses TRBV20-1 and TRBJ1-5; D is unclear. Germline-derived CDR1 and CDR2 are DFQATT and SNEGSKA (reference sequence). The CDR3 runs 13 residues. The V end was cut by 5 bases, the J end by 3 bases, with 11 bases between. CDR3 coding DNA: TGCAGTGCTTCGGCACAGTACAATCAGCCCCAGCATTTT. Translated, it gives CSASAQYNQPQHF.

There are a few counts of this clonotype. This rearrangement joins TRBV18 to TRBJ1-1; perhaps TRBD1 as D (5 bases). The V gene lost 3 bases and the J gene lost 2 bases, with 10 bases spanning the gap. CDR1 is KGHSH, CDR2 LQKENI, per germline. CDR3 length equals 14 residues. CDR3 protein: CASSPRDGNTEAFF. In DNA, the CDR3 is TGTGCCAGCTCACCGAGGGACGGTAACACTGAAGCTTTCTTT.

This chain joins TRBV6-1 and TRBJ2-2; 9 bases agree with TRBD1. CDR1 is MNHNS and CDR2 is SASEGT in the germline V gene. Trimming removed 7 bases from V and 5 bases from J; junction bases left unmatched: 14. The CDR3 covers 17 residues. The CDR3 nucleotides read TGTGCCAGCATTCCCGGTACAGGGGGCGCCGGGACCGGGGAGCTGTTTTTT. Translation: CASIPGTGGAGTGELFF.

The chain combines TRBV20-1 with TRBJ2-1; 13 bases are a match to TRBD2. The CDR3 runs 16 residues. Looked up from germline, CDR1 is DFQATT and CDR2 is SNEGSKA (reference sequence). J lost 7 bases, V lost 4 bases, and 10 bases had no gene match. The CDR3 nucleotides are TGCAGTGCTACTACTAGCGGGGGGGCCGGATTAAATGAGCAGTTCTTC. Translation gives CSATTSGGAGLNEQFF.

V is TRBV11-2 and J is TRBJ2-5, with 7 positions matching TRBD2. In germline, CDR1 is SGHAT, CDR2 FQNNGV. Trimming at V came to 5 bases and at J to 0 bases, leaving 12 bases not matched to a gene. The CDR3 totals 17 residues. CDR3 DNA: TGTGCCAGCAGCATTCCACCCAGCGGGATCGACCAAGAGACCCAGTACTTC. Protein product: CASSIPPSGIDQETQYF.

This clonotype was observed a few times. The V gene is TRBV11-1, the J gene TRBJ1-1; a possible D gene is TRBD1 (5 bases). Trimming took off 5 bases at V and 5 bases at J, with 27 bases between the two ends. The CDR3 is 18 residues long. CDR1 and CDR2 (germline): SGHAT, FQDESV (reference sequence). The CDR3 region has the DNA TGTGCCAGCAGCCGAGGAGCTAGGGGATCCCCTATGGGTACTGAAGCTTTCTTT. It specifies CASSRGARGSPMGTEAFF.

J is TRBJ1-3 and V is TRBV6-1, with a weak D call TRBD1 (6 bases). The CDR3 covers 17 residues. Looked up from germline, CDR1 is MNHNS and CDR2 is SASEGT. V lost 5 bases and J lost 0, with 17 bases in between. CDR3 DNA: TGTGCCAGCAGTCCAATAACCGGACAGACCTCTGGAAACACCATATATTTT. Residues: CASSPITGQTSGNTIYF.

This chain joins TRBV7-2 and TRBJ2-3, with unresolved D. The V gene lost 4 bases and the J gene lost 0 bases, with 8 bases spanning the gap. The CDR3 loop spans 14 amino acids. Germline CDR1 SGHTA, CDR2 FQGNSA. The CDR3 sequence: CASSSSVSTDTQYF. The CDR3 DNA follows: TGTGCCAGCAGCTCCTCCGTAAGCACAGATACGCAGTATTTT.

This chain links TRBV6-2 or TRBV6-3 with TRBJ2-5; D is uncertain. With 2 bases removed from V and 5 bases from J, the gap between germline ends came to 12 bases. Germline V gene data show CDR1 as MNHEY and CDR2 as SVGEGT. The CDR3 sequence is 14 residues long. The CDR3 here is CASSYAHSRETQYF. DNA of the CDR3: TGTGCCAGCAGTTACGCCCACTCTCGGGAGACCCAGTACTTC.

A few counts support this clonotype. The chain is built from TRBV12-3 or TRBV12-4 and TRBJ2-1; possible D gene TRBD1, 5 bases. The CDR3 spans 15 residues. V shed 8 bases and J shed 7 bases, with 21 bases lying between them. For the CDR3, the DNA is TGTGCCAGCTCTTTAGGGGTGGGGCCATGGAATGAGCAGTTCTTC. Translation: CASSLGVGPWNEQFF.

The genes are TRBV4-2 and TRBJ1-1; 8 bases agree with TRBD1. CDR3 length: 15 residues. Trimming at V came to 3 bases and at J to 4 bases, leaving 7 bases not matched to a gene. Germline values: CDR1 LGHNA, CDR2 YNFKEQ. The CDR3: CASSQVGTGATEAFF. CDR3 DNA: TGTGCCAGCAGCCAGGTCGGGACAGGCGCCACTGAAGCTTTCTTT.

Only a few counts were recorded for this clonotype. The rearrangement uses TRBV2 and TRBJ2-1; TRBD1 matches at 9 bases. The J segment lost 6 bases and the V segment lost 6 bases, leaving 9 bases of the junction unmatched. Germline values: CDR1 SNHLY, CDR2 FYNNEI. The CDR3 has 15 amino acids. CDR3 nucleotide sequence: TGTGCCAGCAGGGGGCACAGGGGGCTTCTCAATGAGCAGTTCTTC. Its translation: CASRGHRGLLNEQFF.

This clonotype appeared a few times. The chain has TRBV7-2 and TRBJ2-3; D gene uncertain. From germline, CDR1 is SGHTA and CDR2 FQGNSA. Trimming removed 5 bases at V and 0 bases at J, with 12 bases between. This CDR3 region has 15 residues. The CDR3 spells CASSIDSTSTDTQYF. The CDR3 bases are TGTGCCAGCAGCATCGACTCAACTAGCACAGATACGCAGTATTTT.

This clonotype was seen many times. This sequence joins TRBV20-1 and TRBJ2-1; possibly TRBD2 for D (7 bases). CDR1 is DFQATT and CDR2 is SNEGSKA in the germline V gene (reference sequence). The length of the CDR3 is 14 residues. CDR3 DNA sequence: TGCAGCCCCACCCCGGGGGGCCGAAGGAATGAGCAGTTCTTC. This gives the protein CSPTPGGRRNEQFF.

This clonotype was seen a few times. The chain carries TRBV4-2 and TRBJ2-3; D not certain. Trimming left V 0 bases short and J 5 bases short, with 6 bases between. CDR3 length: 13 amino acids. In germline, CDR1 is LGHNA, CDR2 YNFKEQ. The CDR3 reads CASSQDLKDTQYF. DNA for the CDR3: TGTGCCAGCAGCCAAGACTTAAAAGATACGCAGTATTTT.

The chain couples TRBV6-1 to TRBJ2-1; D is tentatively TRBD1 or TRBD2 (5 bases each). This CDR3 is built from 15 residues. Trimming removed 2 bases from V and 3 bases from J, with 11 bases in between. Per the germline V gene, CDR1 is MNHNS and CDR2 is SASEGT. In DNA, the CDR3 is TGTGCCAGCAGTGAACGGGGCCCCATCTACAATGAGCAGTTCTTC. Translation gives CASSERGPIYNEQFF.

DNA for the CDR3: TGCGCCAGCAGCTTGGCCGATCCAGGTTCCGGGGAGCTGTTTTTT. Amino acids: CASSLADPGSGELFF. This sequence joins TRBV5-1 and TRBJ2-2; no clear D gene. CDR1 is SGHRS, CDR2 YFSETQ, per germline. The CDR3 has 15 residues. The germline V and J ends were trimmed by 0 bases and 6 bases, with 12 bases remaining between them.

This clonotype was detected a few times. The V gene is TRBV27, the J gene TRBJ2-4; a weak D match, TRBD1 (6 bases). Trimming cost V 3 bases and J 1 base, with 10 bases left between them. CDR1 is MNHEY and CDR2 is SMNVEV in the germline V gene (reference sequence). The CDR3 is 15 residues long. The CDR3 nucleotides are TGTGCCAGCAGTTTGGGGGCGCTGGCCAAAAACATTCAGTACTTC. Its protein is CASSLGALAKNIQYF.

This clonotype was observed many times. The V call is TRBV5-5, the J call TRBJ2-3; D not certain. In germline, CDR1 is SGHKS, CDR2 YYEKEE (reference sequence). The CDR3 has 13 amino acids. The V and J ends lost 0 bases and 4 bases respectively, with 6 bases between them. CDR3 in amino acids: CASSLEHADTQYF. The DNA of the CDR3 is TGTGCCAGCAGCTTGGAACATGCAGATACGCAGTATTTT.

This rearrangement joins TRBV4-2 to TRBJ1-5; possible D gene TRBD1, 6 bases. CDR1 is LGHNA and CDR2 is YNFKEQ in the germline V gene. V shed 1 base and J shed 6 bases, with 13 bases lying between them. This CDR3 is 15 amino acids long. In DNA, the CDR3 is TGTGCCAGCAGCCAAGCAGCAGGGGTGGCTCAGCCCCAGCATTTT. This encodes CASSQAAGVAQPQHF.

This rearrangement joins TRBV20-1 to TRBJ2-2, with a tentative D call TRBD1 (5 bases). V dropped 3 bases and J dropped 6 bases, with 14 bases sitting between them. This CDR3 is built from 14 residues. The germline V gene encodes CDR1 DFQATT and CDR2 SNEGSKA (reference sequence). This CDR3 reads CSASSTGSPGELFF. CDR3 DNA sequence: TGCAGTGCTAGTTCTACAGGATCTCCCGGGGAGCTGTTTTTT.

This clonotype was seen more than once but under ten times. The chain carries TRBV6-5 and TRBJ1-5, with 7 bases matching TRBD1. The junction had 3 bases not matched to a gene; V was cut back by 8 bases and J by 5 bases. CDR1 is MNHEY and CDR2 is SVGAGI in the germline V gene. The CDR3 has 12 residues. The CDR3 protein is CASWTGDQPQHF. The CDR3, as DNA: TGTGCCAGCTGGACAGGCGATCAGCCCCAGCATTTT.